The 32 T cell receptor beta chains presented below share a single source sample, sequenced in a study of vaccination effects on CD4 cells after COVID-19. Before any sequencing was done, the ViraFEST assay used viral peptide pools to expand antigen-specific CD4+ T cells. It was after approximately 11 days of culture that CD4+ T cells were isolated. In the vaccine recipients, nucleocapsid antibodies were negative and there was no prior SARS-CoV-2 infection. Repertoires were generated with immunoSEQ multiplex PCR, while TCRdb's copy carries only in-frame clones and drops some. The sample has roughly 53,000 clones, more than 70% seen once. These TCRs' antigens remain unknown. The sequencing used CD4+ T cells from PBMCs cultured with HCoV-OC43 spike peptides, collected before COVID-19 vaccination. Described subset: HCoV-OC43 spike overlapping peptide pool stimulation. The receptor source for this set is a human donor who received a COVID-19 vaccine.

The CDR3 DNA sequence: TGTGCCAGCAGCTTCATCCCCGGGACAGAAGGCTATGGCTACACCTTC. Protein sequence: CASSFIPGTEGYGYTF. This chain joins TRBV7-2 and TRBJ1-2; 7 bases agree with TRBD1. CDR1 is SGHTA, CDR2 FQGNSA, per germline. V lost 3 bases and J lost 4; bases outside the gene matches: 11. The CDR3 runs to 16 residues.

This chain joins TRBV7-9 and TRBJ2-7; 10 nucleotides agree with TRBD1. Germline assignment: CDR1 SEHNR and CDR2 FQNEAQ (reference sequence). This CDR3 comprises 15 residues. V shed 3 bases and J 5 bases; nucleotides not matched to a gene: 7. The DNA for the CDR3 is TGTGCCAGCAGCTTCGGGACAGGGGTATATGACGAGCAGTACGTC. Protein product: CASSFGTGVYDEQYV.

This rearrangement joins TRBV3-1 (or the pseudogene TRBV3-2) to TRBJ2-5; possibly TRBD2 for D (6 bases). Germline assignment: CDR1 LGHDT and CDR2 YNNKEL (reference sequence). V was clipped by 1 base and J by 5 bases, with 23 bases between them. The CDR3 loop spans 18 amino acids. CDR3 sequence reads: CASSQVLGENFGGETQYF. DNA for the CDR3: TGTGCCAGCAGCCAAGTGCTCGGGGAAAACTTTGGAGGGGAGACCCAGTACTTC.

The chain couples TRBV9 to TRBJ1-3; the match to TRBD1 covers 12 bases. The J segment lost 0 bases and the V segment lost 0 bases, leaving 4 bases of the junction unmatched. This CDR3 has 18 residues. Germline V gene data show CDR1 as SGDLS and CDR2 as YYNGEE. The CDR3 region has the DNA TGTGCCAGCAGCGTAGGGTCGGGACAGGGGGCCTCTGGAAACACCATATATTTT. It is translated as CASSVGSGQGASGNTIYF.

This sequence joins TRBV15 and TRBJ2-7; D is unresolved. The CDR3 spans 12 residues. Germline loops: CDR1 LNHNV, CDR2 YYDKDF (reference sequence). Trimming took 2 bases from V and 4 from J, leaving 6 bases between them. CDR3 sequence reads: CATSRPSYEQYV. CDR3 sequence (DNA): TGTGCCACCAGCAGACCCAGTTACGAGCAGTACGTC.

The J gene is TRBJ1-1, the V gene TRBV20-1, with 7 bases matching TRBD1. Trimming removed 2 bases from V and 9 bases from J; junction bases left unmatched: 3. Germline assignment: CDR1 DFQATT and CDR2 SNEGSKA (reference sequence). The CDR3 contains 11 residues. Here the CDR3 reads CSARRQGKAFF. DNA for the CDR3: TGCAGTGCTAGACGACAGGGTAAAGCTTTCTTT.

The chain has TRBV7-9 and TRBJ2-3, with a weak D call TRBD2 (6 bases). CDR1 is SEHNR, CDR2 FQNEAQ, per germline (reference sequence). With 1 base removed from V and 3 bases from J, the gap between germline ends came to 8 bases. This CDR3 spans 14 amino acids. This CDR3 reads CASSLVEGTDTQYF. The CDR3 nucleotides read TGTGCCAGCAGCTTAGTGGAGGGAACAGATACGCAGTATTTT. The full variable domain, completed using reference TRBV7-9 and TRBJ2-3, is DTGVSQNPRHKITKRGQNVTFRCDPISEHNRLYWYRQTLGQGPEFLTYFQNEAQLEKSRLLSDRFSAERPKGSFSTLEIQRTEQGDSAMYLCASSLVEGTDTQYFGPGTRLTVL.

In its sample, this clone was seen once. The chain uses TRBV5-1 and TRBJ1-2; D gene ambiguous. This CDR3 spans 15 amino acids. The germline V gene has CDR1 SGHRS and CDR2 YFSETQ. Between the trimmed V and J ends, which lost 4 bases and 4 bases, there was a span of 17 bases. The CDR3 DNA follows: TGCGCCAGCAGCCCCGACGGAACCCGTGCCTATGGCTACACCTTC. Its translation is CASSPDGTRAYGYTF. The full variable domain, rest sourced from reference TRBV5-1 and TRBJ1-2, is KAGVTQTPRYLIKTRGQQVTLSCSPISGHRSVSWYQQTPGQGLQFLFEYFSETQRNKGNFPGRFSGRQFSNSRSEMNVSTLELGDSALYLCASSPDGTRAYGYTFGSGTRLTVV.

This chain connects TRBV2 to TRBJ2-2; 8 bases map to TRBD2. The CDR3 consists of 15 residues. V was pared by 5 bases and J by 5 bases, with 7 bases of the junction left unmatched. Germline CDR1 is SNHLY and CDR2 is FYNNEI. This CDR3 is CASSKSGGVTGELFF. The CDR3 DNA reads TGTGCCAGCAGTAAAAGCGGGGGAGTTACCGGGGAGCTGTTTTTT.

In this sample, this clone turned up a few times. V gene TRBV27 combines with J gene TRBJ2-1; 12 positions agree with TRBD2. The germline V gene encodes CDR1 MNHEY and CDR2 SMNVEV (reference sequence). This CDR3 spans 17 amino acids. V lost 6 bases, J lost 4 bases, and 10 bases stayed unmatched. The CDR3 DNA reads TGTGCCAGCAGACGGGGACTAGCGGGCACGAGTTACAATGAGCAGTTCTTC. Translation gives CASRRGLAGTSYNEQFF.

Note on this clone: Germline and junction disagree at one end, which may indicate a read error. The chain has TRBV2 and TRBJ1-2, with a weak D call TRBD1 (6 bases). This CDR3 has 12 residues. Germline CDR1 and CDR2: SNHLY and FYNNEI. The chain's CDR3 is CASSALGTGQLF. The CDR3 region has the DNA TGTGCCAGCAGTGCCTTGGGGACCGGACAGCTGTTC.

Only a few counts were recorded for this clone. J is TRBJ1-2 and V is TRBV9; D not resolved. The CDR3 length is 13 residues. The V end lost 4 bases, the J end lost 6 bases, and 13 bases lay between the germline ends. In germline, CDR1 is SGDLS, CDR2 YYNGEE. The CDR3 loop reads CASSRGRQDGYTF. In DNA, the CDR3 is TGTGCCAGCAGCCGAGGACGGCAAGATGGCTACACCTTC.

V and J are TRBV5-6 and TRBJ1-4; D not resolved. Trimming pared 1 base from V and 7 bases from J, leaving 11 bases between. CDR3 length: 14 residues. Germline values: CDR1 SGHDT, CDR2 YYEEEE. The CDR3 spells CASSLWNTGEKLFF. The CDR3 DNA reads as TGTGCCAGCAGCTTGTGGAATACCGGTGAAAAACTGTTTTTT. Full variable domain (remainder filled in from reference TRBV5-6 and TRBJ1-4): DAGVTQSPTHLIKTRGQQVTLRCSPKSGHDTVSWYQQALGQGPQFIFQYYEEEERQRGNFPDRFSGHQFPNYSSELNVNALLLGDSALYLCASSLWNTGEKLFFGSGTQLSVL.

The chain combines TRBV27 with TRBJ1-5, with D unclear. The germline V and J ends were trimmed by 5 bases and 0 bases, with 11 bases remaining between them. Germline assignment: CDR1 MNHEY and CDR2 SMNVEV (reference sequence). The CDR3 covers 15 residues. CDR3 loop: CASSLHGYSNQPQHF. In nucleotides, the CDR3 is TGTGCCAGCAGTCTACACGGATATAGCAATCAGCCCCAGCATTTT.

This chain uses TRBV24-1 with TRBJ2-1; 8 bases align to TRBD2. The CDR3 is 14 amino acids. CDR1 is KGHDR, CDR2 SFDVKD, per germline. With V trimmed by 3 bases and J by 7 bases, 4 bases remained unmatched. The CDR3 DNA follows: TGTGCCACCAGTGATCGGTCGGGGGGGAATGAGCAGTTCTTC. Amino acid sequence: CATSDRSGGNEQFF.

In its sample, this clone was seen a few times. This chain uses TRBV6-5 with TRBJ1-6, with a possible D match to TRBD1 (6 bases). CDR3 size: 14 residues. Germline V lookup: CDR1 MNHEY, CDR2 SVGAGI. V lost 7 bases and J 5 bases, leaving 12 bases between the germline ends. This chain's CDR3 is CASTRDKHNSPLHF. The CDR3, as DNA: TGTGCCAGCACCCGGGACAAGCATAATTCACCCCTCCACTTT.

The gene calls are TRBV28 and TRBJ2-7; tentatively, D is TRBD2 (6 bases). Trimming left V 5 bases short and J 7 bases short, with 12 bases between. The CDR3 is made up of 12 amino acids. Germline V lookup: CDR1 MDHEN, CDR2 SYDVKM. The CDR3 DNA is TGTGCCAGCAGTCCCCAGGGACTTGAGCAGTACGTC. It is translated as CASSPQGLEQYV.

Only a few counts were recorded for this clone. This chain links TRBV5-1 with TRBJ1-1, with 8 bases matching TRBD1. Losses at the gene ends were 8 bases for V and 2 bases for J; bases not matched to a gene: 5. This CDR3 comprises 13 residues. CDR1 and CDR2 from the germline V gene are SGHRS and YFSETQ. The CDR3 protein is CASRTGSNTEAFF. As DNA, the CDR3 is TGCGCCAGTCGGACAGGGAGTAACACTGAAGCTTTCTTT.

This chain connects TRBV7-2 to TRBJ2-5, with 8 bases identical to TRBD1. The ends lost 1 base at V and 5 bases at J; junction bases unmatched: 3. Per germline, CDR1 SGHTA and CDR2 FQGNSA. The CDR3 length is 14 residues. CDR3 sequence (DNA): TGTGCCAGCAGCTTAGACAGGGGGAGGGAGACCCAGTACTTC. The encoded protein is CASSLDRGRETQYF.

The chain recombines TRBV24-1 with TRBJ1-1; D gene unclear. This CDR3 spans 13 amino acids. CDR1 and CDR2 from the germline V gene are KGHDR and SFDVKD. Trimming removed 5 bases at V and 2 bases at J, with 8 bases between. This CDR3 reads CATSATPNTEAFF. CDR3 in DNA: TGTGCCACCAGTGCCACTCCAAACACTGAAGCTTTCTTT.

The V call is TRBV24-1, the J call TRBJ2-1, with 11 bases fitting TRBD2. Trimming took 4 bases from V and 8 from J; bases not matched to a gene: 9. CDR3 length: 16 amino acids. Per the germline V gene, CDR1 is KGHDR and CDR2 is SFDVKD. The DNA of the CDR3 is TGTGCCACCAGTGACCATAGCGGGGGGGCTATGGATGAGCAGTTCTTC. It specifies CATSDHSGGAMDEQFF.

The V call is TRBV18, the J call TRBJ2-3; possible D gene TRBD1, 6 bases. The CDR3 runs to 15 residues. From germline, CDR1 is KGHSH and CDR2 LQKENI. V was shortened by 0 bases and J by 6 bases, with 13 bases between the two germline ends. CDR3 amino acids: CASSPPGALMDTQYF. Written as DNA, the CDR3 is TGTGCCAGCTCACCACCGGGGGCTTTAATGGATACGCAGTATTTT.

The chain has TRBV14 and TRBJ1-1; no clear D gene. Germline CDR1 and CDR2: SGHDN and FVKESK. Between the trimmed V and J ends, which lost 4 bases and 0 bases, there was a span of 9 bases. The CDR3 spans 14 residues. The CDR3 DNA reads as TGTGCCAGCAGCCCACGTGGAATGAACACTGAAGCTTTCTTT. As protein: CASSPRGMNTEAFF.

The V and J genes are TRBV2 and TRBJ2-2, with TRBD1 matching over 9 bases. Germline CDR1 is SNHLY and CDR2 is FYNNEI. The CDR3 length is 15 residues. J gave up 3 bases and V 5 bases, and 4 bases lay outside the gene matches. The CDR3 DNA is TGTGCCAGCAGTCGAACAGGGGGCGACACCGGGGAGCTGTTTTTT. Amino acid sequence: CASSRTGGDTGELFF.

This chain connects TRBV7-8 to TRBJ2-3, with D perhaps matching TRBD2 (5 bases). CDR1 and CDR2 from the germline V gene are SGHVS and FQNEAQ. The CDR3 has 13 residues. V lost 7 bases, J lost 6 bases, and 14 bases lay in between. The CDR3 DNA is TGTGCCAGCAAGAGACGAGGGTCGGATACGCAGTATTTT. It is translated as CASKRRGSDTQYF.

The chain employs TRBV5-1 and TRBJ1-1, with D possibly being TRBD1 (6 bases). V lost 5 bases to trimming and J lost 0 bases, with 8 bases between them. Germline V gene lookup returns CDR1 SGHRS and CDR2 YFSETQ. CDR3 length equals 13 residues. Here the CDR3 DNA reads TGCGCCAGCAGACAGGGACTGAACACTGAAGCTTTCTTT. As protein: CASRQGLNTEAFF.

The rearrangement links TRBV30 to TRBJ1-2; 7 nucleotides line up with TRBD1. This CDR3 has 15 amino acids. CDR1 and CDR2 (germline): GTSNPN, SVGIG (reference sequence). V lost 3 bases, J lost 2 bases, and 9 bases stayed unmatched. DNA for the CDR3: TGTGCCTGGAGGTCCTGGGACAGTACCAACTATGGCTACACCTTC. It specifies CAWRSWDSTNYGYTF.

V usage is TRBV28 and J usage is TRBJ2-1; 7 nucleotides match TRBD2. Losses at the gene ends were 5 bases for V and 7 bases for J; bases not matched to a gene: 11. CDR1 MDHEN and CDR2 SYDVKM come from the germline V gene. The CDR3 length is 15 residues. The chain's CDR3 is CASSPAGAGRNEQFF. CDR3 nucleotide sequence: TGTGCCAGCAGTCCGGCTGGAGCGGGGAGAAATGAGCAGTTCTTC.

This clone was detected only a few times. V usage is TRBV21-1 and J usage is TRBJ2-3; the listed D gene, TRBD1, was not tested against the DNA. TRBV21-1 is a known pseudogene. The CDR3 extends over 14 amino acids. The DNA for the CDR3 is TGTGCCAGCAGCAGGGGGACAGGGATTATTGTGCCGTATTTT. This gives the protein CASSRGTGIIVPYF.

The chain combines TRBV23-1 with TRBJ2-3; D not certain. TRBV23-1 is an open reading frame, and its role is uncertain. The CDR3 is 16 amino acids. V was shortened by 2 bases and J by 3 bases, with 15 bases between the two germline ends. The DNA of the CDR3 is TGCGCCAGCAGTCAACAGGCCATTATCGGAACAGATACGCAGTATTTT. Translation: CASSQQAIIGTDTQYF.

V gene TRBV28 combines with J gene TRBJ2-3, with a tentative D call TRBD1 (5 bases). This CDR3 comprises 14 residues. V was trimmed by 6 bases and J by 4 bases, leaving 14 bases between them. From germline, CDR1 is MDHEN and CDR2 SYDVKM. CDR3 DNA: TGTGCCAGCAGCCCTGGGTCAGGGCCAGATACGCAGTATTTT. As protein: CASSPGSGPDTQYF.

The V call is TRBV29-1, the J call TRBJ2-1, with a possible D match to TRBD1 (5 bases). This CDR3 spans 16 amino acids. Between the trimmed V and J ends, which lost 0 bases and 1 base, there was a span of 13 bases. Germline CDR1 and CDR2: SQVTM and ANQGSEA. CDR3 bases: TGCAGCGTTGAAGATTGGTGGCAGGGTTCCTACAATGAGCAGTTCTTC. Encoded protein: CSVEDWWQGSYNEQFF.